The next 29 T cell receptor beta chains were all read from a single sample in a study of blood T cells in healthy people across ages. The use of a sample-barcoded 5' primer and a J-beta primer mix characterized a second PCR of roughly 6 to 11 cycles. MiXCR, applied by TCRdb to the 5' RACE reads, yields one record per CDR3 protein. Seen here are about 1.4 million distinct CDR3 sequences, approximately 59% observed once, and the top ten hold 6.5% to 8.5%. Sequencing was performed on blood. The receptors derive from a man aged 18 to 30 in good health.

This clonotype has just a few counts. The chain has TRBV7-9 and TRBJ2-5; D is unresolved. The V gene lost 1 base and the J gene lost 4 bases, with 7 bases spanning the gap. Germline lookup yields CDR1 SEHNR and CDR2 FQNEAQ (reference sequence). There are 13 residues in the CDR3. Written as DNA, the CDR3 is TGTGCCAGCAGCTTAGGCGAGCGAGAGACCCAGTACTTC. Translated, it gives CASSLGERETQYF.

The genes are TRBV10-3 and TRBJ2-7; maybe TRBD1 (8 bases). Deletions cut 10 bases from V and 5 bases from J, with 18 bases between. CDR3 length equals 13 residues. CDR1 ENHRY and CDR2 SYGVKD come from the germline V gene. The chain's CDR3 is CASLTGEGDEQYF. The CDR3 coding sequence is TGTGCCAGCTTGACAGGGGAGGGCGACGAGCAGTACTTC.

The chain recombines TRBV20-1 with TRBJ2-4; 13 positions agree with TRBD2. The germline gives CDR1 DFQATT, CDR2 SNEGSKA (reference sequence). The CDR3 covers 14 residues. Trimming removed 2 bases from V and 6 bases from J; junction bases left unmatched: 1. The CDR3 nucleotides read TGCAGTGCTAGAAGACTAGCGGGGGGAAACATTCAGTACTTC. Its translation is CSARRLAGGNIQYF.

The chain uses TRBV4-2 and TRBJ1-2; 9 bases line up with TRBD1. The CDR3 contains 16 residues. Germline trimming cut 3 bases from V and 4 bases from J; bases unmatched to any gene: 9. Germline V gene sequence: CDR1 LGHNA, CDR2 YNFKEQ. CDR3 loop: CASSQDPGQGTYGYTF. CDR3 bases: TGTGCCAGCAGCCAGGATCCCGGACAGGGGACCTATGGCTACACCTTC.

The gene calls are TRBV12-3 or TRBV12-4 and TRBJ2-5; 9 nucleotides agree with TRBD1. Judging by the DNA end, TRBJ2-7 fits better; the J call may be wrong. CDR3 length: 16 residues. CDR3: CASSLDRGLSYDEQYF. The CDR3 bases are TGTGCCAGCAGTTTAGACAGGGGGCTCTCTTACGACGAGCAGTACTTC.

V usage is TRBV7-2 and J usage is TRBJ1-2, with a possible D match to TRBD1 (6 bases). Germline CDR1 reads SGHTA; CDR2 reads FQGNSA. The CDR3 length is 15 residues. The ends were cut back, 4 bases at V and 4 bases at J, with 16 bases in the middle. The CDR3 loop is CASSSRTGPTYGYTF. For the CDR3, the DNA is TGTGCCAGCAGCTCCCGCACAGGGCCAACCTATGGCTACACCTTC. The complete variable domain, with remaining parts taken from reference TRBV7-2 and TRBJ1-2, reads GAGVSQSPSNKVTEKGKDVELRCDPISGHTALYWYRQSLGQGLEFLIYFQGNSAPDKSGLPSDRFSAERTGGSVSTLTIQRTQQEDSAVYLCASSSRTGPTYGYTFGSGTRLTVV.

This clonotype was counted only a few times. The CDR3 here is CASTLVSFNDYGYTF. CDR3 bases: TGTGCCAGCACCCTAGTATCCTTCAACGACTATGGCTACACCTTC. The chain couples TRBV5-5 to TRBJ1-2; D unresolved. This CDR3 region has 15 residues. Trimming took 6 bases from V and 3 from J, leaving 18 bases between them. Germline-derived CDR1 and CDR2 are SGHKS and YYEKEE (reference sequence).

This chain connects TRBV2 to TRBJ2-1; D is uncertain. Germline V lookup: CDR1 SNHLY, CDR2 FYNNEI. Trimming took 5 bases from V and 9 from J, leaving 11 bases between them. This CDR3 is 12 amino acids long. CDR3 protein: CASSTMWGEQFF. The CDR3 DNA follows: TGTGCCAGCAGTACCATGTGGGGTGAGCAGTTCTTC.

This sequence joins TRBV27 and TRBJ2-5; TRBD1 matches at 10 bases. TRBJ2-7 matches the DNA end more closely, so the J call is doubtful. The CDR3 length is 16 residues. Germline CDR1 MNHEY, CDR2 SMNVEV (reference sequence). The CDR3 here is CASSPSGTGDPYEQYF. The DNA of the CDR3 is TGTGCCAGCAGTCCATCCGGGACAGGGGACCCCTACGAGCAGTACTTC.

The CDR3 bases are TGTGCCAGCAGTGGGTTACAGGGGTCTTCACCCCTCCACTTT. Its translation is CASSGLQGSSPLHF. The rearrangement joins TRBV25-1 to TRBJ1-6, with TRBD1 identical over 7 bases. This CDR3 has 14 amino acids. In germline, CDR1 is MGHDK, CDR2 SYGVNS. Losses at the gene ends were 4 bases for V and 9 bases for J; bases not matched to a gene: 6.

This clonotype was seen a handful of times. This chain connects TRBV2 to TRBJ2-1, with D perhaps TRBD2 (6 bases). Deletions cut 5 bases from V and 0 bases from J, with 17 bases between. CDR1 SNHLY and CDR2 FYNNEI come from the germline V gene. This CDR3 comprises 17 residues. DNA for the CDR3: TGTGCCAGCAGTTACCGGGACTTAACCTACTCCTACAATGAGCAGTTCTTC. It codes for CASSYRDLTYSYNEQFF.

V is TRBV5-6 and J is TRBJ2-2; possibly TRBD2 for D (5 bases). Between the trimmed V and J ends, which lost 4 bases and 9 bases, there was a span of 16 bases. The CDR3 is 14 residues long. Germline loops: CDR1 SGHDT, CDR2 YYEEEE. In DNA form, the CDR3 reads TGTGCCAGCAGCGTGTTTCTCTCGGGGAGGGAGCTGTTTTTT. Translated: CASSVFLSGRELFF.

This clonotype was picked up a small number of times. V usage is TRBV4-1 and J usage is TRBJ1-2; 7 nucleotides agree with TRBD1. From germline, CDR1 is MGHRA and CDR2 YSYEKL. CDR3 length: 15 amino acids. The V segment lost 4 bases and the J segment 2 bases; nucleotides outside the gene matches: 7. CDR3 sequence (DNA): TGCGCCAGCAGCCGAACGATGGACAGGAACTATGGCTACACCTTC. Its protein is CASSRTMDRNYGYTF.

The chain couples TRBV12-3 or TRBV12-4 to TRBJ1-2; D remains unclear. CDR3 length equals 11 residues. Trimming took 2 bases from V and 9 from J, leaving 7 bases between them. CDR3: CASSLQRRYTF. DNA for the CDR3: TGTGCCAGCAGTTTACAGCGGCGCTACACCTTC.

This clonotype was seen more than once but under ten times. The J gene is TRBJ1-4, the V gene TRBV11-1; D gene unclear. Germline V CDR1 and CDR2: SGHAT, FQDESV (reference sequence). This CDR3 is 17 amino acids long. The germline V and J ends were trimmed by 4 bases and 0 bases, with 15 bases remaining between them. The CDR3 bases are TGTGCCAGCAGCTCAGACGGACGCCCAGCAACTAATGAAAAACTGTTTTTT. Translation: CASSSDGRPATNEKLFF.

The rearrangement uses TRBV18 and TRBJ2-1; D is possibly TRBD1 (6 bases). The V gene lost 5 bases and the J gene lost 8 bases, with 13 bases spanning the gap. From germline, CDR1 is KGHSH and CDR2 LQKENI. This CDR3 has 13 amino acids. CDR3 amino acids: CASSRVDSDEQFF. CDR3 nucleotides: TGTGCCAGCTCAAGGGTGGACAGCGATGAGCAGTTCTTC.

The chain couples TRBV6-6 to TRBJ1-1; D gene uncertain. The germline CDR1 and CDR2 sequences are MNHNY and SVGAGI (reference sequence). Trimming shortened V by 6 bases and J by 3 bases, and 23 bases separated the two germline ends. The CDR3 loop spans 17 amino acids. The CDR3 here is CASSSLGPLTLDTEAFF. CDR3 coding DNA: TGTGCCAGCAGCTCCCTTGGACCACTGACCTTGGACACTGAAGCTTTCTTT.

The rearrangement joins TRBV29-1 to TRBJ1-4; TRBD1 matches at 8 bases. The CDR3 is made up of 13 amino acids. The V gene end was trimmed by 4 bases and the J gene end by 6 bases; junction bases not matched to a gene: 4. From germline, CDR1 is SQVTM and CDR2 ANQGSEA. For the CDR3, the DNA is TGCAGCGTTGCAAGCAGGGGGCATGAAAAACTGTTTTTT. Protein product: CSVASRGHEKLFF.

This chain connects TRBV5-4 to TRBJ2-3; D tentatively reads TRBD1 or TRBD2 (5 bases each). The CDR3 is made up of 14 amino acids. Germline values: CDR1 SGHNT, CDR2 YYREEE (reference sequence). The germline V and J ends were trimmed by 4 bases and 6 bases, with 15 bases remaining between them. The CDR3 DNA reads TGTGCCAGCAGCCCCGGACCGGGACGGGATACGCAGTATTTT. Protein sequence: CASSPGPGRDTQYF.

The chain uses TRBV7-9 and TRBJ1-2; 8 nucleotides line up with TRBD1. The J segment lost 8 bases and the V segment lost 5 bases, leaving 22 bases of the junction unmatched. CDR1 and CDR2 (germline): SEHNR, FQNEAQ (reference sequence). The CDR3 is 18 residues long. The CDR3 DNA reads as TGTGCCAGCAGCCGTTCGCTTGGACAGGGTTTTGCTGTCGGCGGCTACACCTTC. As protein: CASSRSLGQGFAVGGYTF. Using reference TRBV7-9 and TRBJ1-2 for the parts outside the CDR3, the full variable domain is DTGVSQNPRHKITKRGQNVTFRCDPISEHNRLYWYRQTLGQGPEFLTYFQNEAQLEKSRLLSDRFSAERPKGSFSTLEIQRTEQGDSAMYLCASSRSLGQGFAVGGYTFGSGTRLTVV.

The chain links TRBV21-1 to TRBJ1-5; TRBD1 is the table's D call, not checked against the DNA. TRBV21-1 is tagged as a pseudogene. The CDR3 sequence is 15 residues long. CDR3 amino acids: CASSKVGDSNQPQHF. The CDR3, as DNA: TGTGCCAGCAGCAAAGTAGGGGATAGCAATCAGCCCCAGCATTTT.

As regards this clonotype: One end of the junction fails to match germline, which may point to a read error. The chain carries TRBV12-3 or TRBV12-4 and TRBJ2-5, with TRBD1 matching 11 bases. The CDR3 is 15 residues long. The chain's CDR3 is CVSSYGTGGRETQYF. CDR3 DNA sequence: TGTGTCAGCAGTTACGGGACAGGGGGACGAGAGACCCAGTACTTC.

The table lists this clonotype with a count of one. The V call is TRBV6-1, the J call TRBJ2-7; 7 bases line up with TRBD2. The CDR3 sequence is 15 residues long. The trim removed 3 bases at V and 6 bases at J, leaving 11 bases unmatched. CDR1 is MNHNS, CDR2 SASEGT, per germline. The CDR3 sequence: CASSESRDYNCEQYF. The CDR3 DNA follows: TGTGCCAGCAGTGAGAGCCGGGACTACAACTGCGAGCAGTACTTC.

J is TRBJ2-7 and V is TRBV13; tentatively, D is TRBD2 (5 bases). The V and J ends lost 8 bases and 0 bases respectively, with 17 bases between them. The CDR3 runs to 15 residues. Germline CDR1 is PRHDT and CDR2 is FYEKMQ (reference sequence). CDR3 DNA: TGTGCCAGCGCAACCGGGCAGCGGAGCTCCTACGAGCAGTACTTC. Translated: CASATGQRSSYEQYF.

The rearrangement joins TRBV20-1 to TRBJ2-7, with D perhaps matching TRBD2 (6 bases). Looked up from germline, CDR1 is DFQATT and CDR2 is SNEGSKA (reference sequence). The CDR3 runs 14 residues. The ends were cut back, 6 bases at V and 2 bases at J, with 17 bases in the middle. The DNA of the CDR3 is TGCAGTGCCCTAAACCGACTAGGGGCCTACGAGCAGTACTTC. Residues: CSALNRLGAYEQYF.

This chain connects TRBV6-6 to TRBJ1-2; no clear D gene. V lost 1 base, J lost 4 bases, and 19 bases lay in between. Germline V lookup: CDR1 MNHNY, CDR2 SVGAGI (reference sequence). There are 17 residues in the CDR3. The CDR3 DNA follows: TGTGCCAGCAGTTACTTAGTCGACACCCGATCTCCCTATGGCTACACCTTC. The encoded protein is CASSYLVDTRSPYGYTF.

V gene TRBV5-1 combines with J gene TRBJ1-2; D gene uncertain. Germline CDR1 reads SGHRS; CDR2 reads YFSETQ. Trimming left V 6 bases short and J 1 base short, with 13 bases between. The CDR3 consists of 14 residues. CDR3 sequence: CASIPEPGNYGYTF. The CDR3 DNA is TGCGCCAGCATCCCGGAGCCGGGTAACTATGGCTACACCTTC.

This chain joins TRBV7-9 and TRBJ2-7, with D unresolved. CDR1 is SEHNR, CDR2 FQNEAQ, per germline (reference sequence). This CDR3 is built from 13 residues. V lost 5 bases and J lost 3, with 11 bases in between. CDR3 nucleotides: TGTGCCAGCAGCACCAGACTGAGCTACGAGCAGTACTTC. The encoded protein is CASSTRLSYEQYF.

CDR3 loop: CASSQVPDRSYEQFF. CDR3 in DNA: TGCGCCAGCAGCCAAGTCCCGGACAGATCCTACGAGCAGTTCTTC. The rearrangement links TRBV4-1 to TRBJ2-1; weak D call: TRBD1 (6 bases). Trimming stripped 1 base from V and 10 bases from J, with 17 bases between. Germline CDR1 is MGHRA and CDR2 is YSYEKL. The CDR3 extends over 15 amino acids.